The entry that follows covers one T cell receptor (beta chain) sequence. Sequencing used immunoSEQ multiplex PCR; TCRdb keeps in-frame clones, though not all of them. The sample shows 2.3 million or so clones, 90% to 95% of them seen only once. The sample comes from a study of shared clonotypes between healthy human individuals. The CDR3 contains 17 residues. CDR1 and CDR2 (germline): SGDLS, YYNGEE. Trimming cost V 5 bases and J 0 bases, with 19 bases left between them. Both subsets, CD45RA+ naive and CD45RA-negative memory, were split from the CD4+ cells. Sequenced: naive CD4+ T cells from PBMCs. Described subset: CD45RA+ positively selected. This clonotype was obtained from a man aged 18 to 30 in good health. Some clones in this sample may be carry-over from other donors' samples. The chain combines TRBV9 with TRBJ2-3, with D perhaps being TRBD1 or TRBD2 (6 bases each). Written as DNA, the CDR3 is TGTGCCAGCAGTGGAGGGGGGCCTAGCGCAAGCACAGATACGCAGTATTTT. Translation: CASSGGGPSASTDTQYF.